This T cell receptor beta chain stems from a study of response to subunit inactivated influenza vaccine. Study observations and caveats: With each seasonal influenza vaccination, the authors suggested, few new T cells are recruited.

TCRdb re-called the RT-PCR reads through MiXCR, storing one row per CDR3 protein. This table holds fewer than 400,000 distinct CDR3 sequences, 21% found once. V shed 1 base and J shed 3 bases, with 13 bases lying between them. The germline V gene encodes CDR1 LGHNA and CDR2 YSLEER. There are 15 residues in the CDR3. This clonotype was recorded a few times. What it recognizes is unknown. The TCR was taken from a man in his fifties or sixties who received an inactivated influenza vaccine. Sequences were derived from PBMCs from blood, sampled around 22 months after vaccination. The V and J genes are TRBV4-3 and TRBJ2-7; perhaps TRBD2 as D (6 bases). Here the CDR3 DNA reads TGCGCCAGCAGCCAAGTTTGGGCGGGGCACTACGAGCAGTACTTC. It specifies CASSQVWAGHYEQYF.